This TCR beta chain was obtained from a study of early T cells in non-severe SARS-CoV-2 infection. Background on the study: From unsorted whole blood, bulk RNA was sequenced, and the chains remained unpaired. Broader study findings: There was a bias toward anti-spike CD8 responses in VDJdb matching, which missed private and CD4 specificities.

Unique molecular identifier tags were affixed to discrete cDNA molecules. TCRdb called the 5' RACE reads again in MiXCR, with one record for every CDR3 protein. The data contain 45,000 to 75,000 distinct CDR3 sequences, more than 8.5% of them singletons. This CDR3 is 19 amino acids long. CDR1 is MNHGY, CDR2 SAAAGT, per germline. The germline V and J ends were trimmed by 10 bases and 4 bases, with 34 bases remaining between them. This clonotype has ten or more counts. Its matching antigen is unknown. The clonotype was recovered from an adult who was a healthcare worker with PCR-confirmed SARS-CoV-2 infection or an uninfected control (not recorded which). J is TRBJ1-1 and V is TRBV6-8, with D hard to call. The sample was whole blood. In nucleotides, the CDR3 is TGTGCCACTCGGGGTAGTGTGGAGGACCTTCAGTCCCTGGTCACTGAAGCTTTCTTT. This encodes CATRGSVEDLQSLVTEAFF.